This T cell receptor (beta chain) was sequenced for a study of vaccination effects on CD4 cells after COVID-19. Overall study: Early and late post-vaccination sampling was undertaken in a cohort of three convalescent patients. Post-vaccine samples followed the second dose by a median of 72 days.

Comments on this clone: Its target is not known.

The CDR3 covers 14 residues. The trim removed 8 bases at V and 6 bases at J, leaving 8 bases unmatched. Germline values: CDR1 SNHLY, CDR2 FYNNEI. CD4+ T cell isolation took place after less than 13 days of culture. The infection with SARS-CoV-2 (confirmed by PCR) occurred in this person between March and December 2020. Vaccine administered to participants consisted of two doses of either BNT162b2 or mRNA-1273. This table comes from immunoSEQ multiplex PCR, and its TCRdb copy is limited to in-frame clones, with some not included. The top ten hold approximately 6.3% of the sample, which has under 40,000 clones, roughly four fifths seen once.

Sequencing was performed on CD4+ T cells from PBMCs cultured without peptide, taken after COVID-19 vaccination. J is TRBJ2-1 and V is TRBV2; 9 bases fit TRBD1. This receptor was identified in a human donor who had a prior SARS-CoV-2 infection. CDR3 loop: CASLGQGSGNEQFF. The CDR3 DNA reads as TGTGCCAGCCTTGGACAGGGGAGCGGCAATGAGCAGTTCTTC. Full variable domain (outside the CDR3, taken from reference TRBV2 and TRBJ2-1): EPEVTQTPSHQVTQMGQEVILRCVPISNHLYFYWYRQILGQKVEFLVSFYNNEISEKSEIFDDQFSVERPDGSNFTLKIRSTKLEDSAMYFCASLGQGSGNEQFFGPGTRLTVL.